This TCR beta chain was sequenced during a study of CXCR3-negative and CXCR3-positive naive CD8 T cells (dated by TCRdb to between 2018 and 2021). Background for the entire study: In total, 120 million to 150 million TRB reads were obtained, corresponding to roughly 1.5 +/- 0.3 million reads per library. The TRBV-TRBJ cluster analysis covered naive subsets from roughly five donors and memory cells from 3 donors. Diversity and physicochemical repertoire analyses covered approximately 10 donors pooled from two independent experiments.

The CDR3 contains 17 residues, cysteine and phenylalanine counted. Only the protein sequence is given. The germline V gene specifies LGHNA as CDR1 and YNFKEQ as CDR2. The investigation overall reported the following: TRB CDR3s from CXCR3-positive naive cells showed higher hydrophobicity (lower Kidera factor 4), lower energy, and higher strength and volume indices than CXCR3-negative naive cells. Similar TRBV-TRBJ usage was shown by naive CXCR3-negative and CXCR3-positive cells from the same donor, whereas distinct patterns were shown by memory cells. Because surface CD5, which has been linked to self-reactivity in mice, was comparable between naive subsets, TCR interaction strength was also inferred from TRB CDR3 physicochemical properties. Comparably high repertoire diversity was found in both naive subsets, whereas much lower repertoire diversity was found in memory CD8+ T cells. Freshly isolated PBMCs were used for most assays because CXCR3 expression went down partially after cryopreservation.

Remarks on this clonotype: The specificity of this receptor is unknown.

TCRdb shows the sequencer as NextSeq 550. The Human TCR Profiling Kit (MiLaboratory) was used to prepare UMI-labeled 5' RACE TRB cDNA libraries. cDNA synthesis used the entire amount of extracted RNA, and PCR amplification then used the entire amount of cDNA produced. Libraries were prepared in parallel with an identical number of PCR cycles. As for the authors' bioinformatics: With a requirement of at least two reads per UMI, MIGEC and MiXCR extracted about 50,000 +/- 10,000 unique UMI-labeled TRB cDNA molecules per library. On average, each library contained approximately 40,000 +/- 10,000 functional in-frame TRB CDR3 nucleotide clonotypes without stop codons. Diversity metrics, including normalized Shannon-Wiener and Chao1, were computed in VDJtools after downsampling to 5000 UMI-labeled TRB molecules per sample. For the central five CDR3 residues, VDJtools calculated physicochemical properties weighted by clonotype size, namely interaction energy, strength, volume and Kidera factor 4. TCRdb reprocessed the reads and provides one entry for every CDR3 protein sequence; no DNA is given. Clone size and V and J calls follow TCRdb, not the original study. The table held for this sample gives about 23,000 distinct CDR3 sequences. The top ten constitute about 4.3% of the sample.

For each CD8+ T cell subset, flow sorting was done in triplicate, and a few hundred thousand cells per subset went directly into RLT lysis buffer. To exclude memory contaminants, naive CD8+ T cells were stringently defined as CD45RO-CCR7+CD27+CD95-. Peripheral blood mononuclear cells were isolated from buffy coats using standard density gradient centrifugation. A FACSAria III was used to flow-sort naive CXCR3-negative and CXCR3-positive CD8+ T cells. Total RNA was extracted from sorted cells using an RNeasy Mini Kit. This TCR derives from a human donor in good health. Some clones in this sample may be carry-over from other donors' samples. This receptor chain uses TRBV4-2 and TRBJ2-7; checking the TCRdb D call of TRBD1 is not possible without DNA. Sequenced: naive CXCR3- CD8+ T cells from blood. What this sample's cell subset or site label stands for: CD45RO-CCR7+CD27+CD95- naive CD8+ T cells lacking CXCR3 (TNR3-). The CDR3 reads as follows: CASSQVTGDVGLYEQYF.